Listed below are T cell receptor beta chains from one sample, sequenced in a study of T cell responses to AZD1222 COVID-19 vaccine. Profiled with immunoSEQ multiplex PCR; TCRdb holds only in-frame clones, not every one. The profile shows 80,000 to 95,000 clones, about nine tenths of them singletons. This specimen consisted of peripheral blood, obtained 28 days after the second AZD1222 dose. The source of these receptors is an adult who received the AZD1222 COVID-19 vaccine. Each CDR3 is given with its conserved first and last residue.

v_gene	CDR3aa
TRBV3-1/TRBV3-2	CASSQRSGGSETQYF
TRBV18	CASSPSGTASNSPLHF
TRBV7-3	CASSAGGYEQYF
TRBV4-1	CASSPPGCCSGNTIYF
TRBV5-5	CASSGTGGRNEKLFF
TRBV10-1	CASSDPPGTGVDEQYF
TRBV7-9	CASSLASGGNQETQYF
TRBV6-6	CASSLGTFYQPQHF
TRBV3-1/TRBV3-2	CASSAIQDRAPHHSNTEAFF
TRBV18	CASSPGLLNTEAFF
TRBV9	CASSLNQGTEAFF
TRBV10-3	CAISELGSRTEAFF
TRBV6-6	CASSYEGSVYGYTF
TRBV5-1	CASSPDPQGKGGYTF
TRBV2	CASIKRWGGQREAFF
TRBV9	CASSVGIVANTEAFF
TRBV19	CASNPLGVNQPQHF
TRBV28	CASSFGGRETQYF
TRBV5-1	CASSLIAPSGANVLTF
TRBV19	CASSIPGQGVEKLFF
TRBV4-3	CASSQVDQSFYYGYTF
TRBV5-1	CASSRSGDSGEAFF
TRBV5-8	CASSLSAGGLKTDTQYF
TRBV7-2	CASSPGQANQPQHF
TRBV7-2	CASSYRGGLNTGELFF
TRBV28	CASNILAGQPQHF
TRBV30	CAWNRETEGQPQHF
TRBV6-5	CASRIGTGQETQYF
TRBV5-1	CASSLEGRQPQHF
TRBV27	CASSLVGPNTEAFF